This TCR beta chain was recorded in a study of beta chain features in type 1 diabetes (dated by TCRdb to between 2017 and 2018). Study-level background: No differences in mean age, gender distribution, total cell number or subset yield were found between patients and healthy donors. Regulatory and stem cell-like memory subsets were obtained from only 8 patients and roughly 8 healthy donors, while naive and central memory subsets were obtained from all 30 or so donors. In the study, TCRB repertoires of sorted circulating CD4+ T cell subsets from recently diagnosed type 1 diabetes patients were compared with those of matched healthy donors. Across all samples, approximately 100 million sorted cells were examined, and cell number per subset correlated strongly with RNA yield. Here is what the overall study found, with its caveats: Naive, central memory and regulatory TCRB repertoires appeared to be more alike among patients than among healthy donors. At VDJ recombination sites, patients with type 1 diabetes made fewer insertions and deleted more nucleotides, a pattern implying thymic rearrangement abnormalities. A moderate but significant shortening of TCRB CDR3 length was observed in type 1 diabetes patients in all four CD4+ subsets. Sequencing cDNA rather than genomic DNA could over-represent highly expressing activated cells, although activation and CD3 levels did not differ between groups. PCR might favor shorter templates, but patient and control samples were amplified and corrected together, so any skew would affect both groups equally. Because small numbers of individuals were included in the HLA sub-analyses, any influence of HLA type on TCRB rearrangement was left unresolved.

This clone was recorded many times. Its antigen remains undetermined. Per-nucleotide qualities are absent, and no much larger clonotype sits a single base away. A single peripheral blood draw of around 120 mL on average was collected from each donor into heparinised tubes. Naive, central memory, regulatory and stem cell-like memory CD4+ T cells were sorted on a BD FACSAria II using a panel including CD45RO, CCR7, CD25, CD127, CD95 and CD27. Every sorted population had a purity above 95%. PBMCs were separated immediately by Lymphoprep density gradient centrifugation and were stained directly, without being cultured. So that batch effects would be minimized, each experiment stained and sorted samples in pairs, pairing one healthy donor with one patient. CDR3 length: 18 amino acids, cysteine to phenylalanine. Only the CDR3 DNA is retained, 54 bases long and in frame from the first base. Germline trimming amounts to 1 base on V and 8 bases on J, with 15 as the count of junction bases outside the gene matches. The CDR1 and CDR2 encoded by the germline V gene are MGHRA and YSYEKL.

The entire isolated RNA was reverse transcribed using the High Capacity cDNA Reverse Transcription Kit, and thus expressed TCRB transcripts were sequenced. Deep immunoSEQ sequencing was applied to naive, central memory and regulatory T cell samples, giving an average of roughly 3.5 million total reads per sample. Sorted cells were lysed in RLT buffer and RNA was extracted with DNase-treated RNeasy Micro or Mini kits, depending on cell number. To prevent cross-contamination, every cell subset was processed on its own, while patient and healthy donor samples were processed together. The immunoSEQ multiplex PCR was used to amplify TCRB sequences from cDNA, generating 87-bp fragments that spanned the CDR3 region. The amplicons were sequenced using the Illumina HiSeq platform. The original methods were these. Synthetic template baselines were used to correct PCR bias computationally, reads within Hamming distance 2 were collapsed, and singletons that could not be merged were discarded. Reads were aligned against IMGT to assign V, D and J genes, CDR3 length and insertions or deletions at six rearrangement sites. Within each subset, clonotype counts were normalized to the number of sorted cells before true diversity and Gini coefficients were calculated with the tcR R package. The overlap coefficient, calculated on TCRB nucleotide sequences, was used to quantify repertoire sharing. In TCRdb, the immuneACCESS table is reduced to in-frame sequences with V and J assigned. These tables do not hold every clone; where another copy was compared, an unresolved V gene accounts for under half, and the others remain unexplained. The V and J calls and the clone size are those of that table, but D and trimming were determined from the DNA. This sample has 310,000 or so clones in its table, and roughly 8% of those were observed once. The ten largest clones capture less than 0.5% of the sample.

This chain is built from TRBV4-1 and TRBJ2-1, with 9 middle bases fitting TRBD2. The receptor was isolated from a woman aged 18-35 years in good health. Sequenced: central memory CD4+ T cells from blood. The base sequence is TGCGCCAGCAGCCAAGGGGGACTAGCCCGTAGGCCCCACCATGAGCAGTTCTTC. Translated, this gives CASSQGGLARRPHHEQFF.